This T cell receptor beta chain was recorded in a study of spatial heterogeneity in lung cancer. The wider study: Raw-read counts averaged over ten per unique TCR and UMI combination.

One entry per CDR3 protein results from TCRdb running MiXCR on the 5' RACE reads. The table shows 50,000 or so distinct CDR3 sequences, with about an eighth occurring only once. This clonotype turned up a few times. Time point indicated: sample taken at primary tumor resection. In each case, whole RNA from tumor, nontumor lung or frozen PBMC was sequenced unsorted. The donors comprised about 65 untreated early-stage non-small cell lung cancer patients. Specimen: PBMCs, collected at surgery. The receptor comes from a female donor with early-stage non-small cell lung cancer.

CDR3: CASRTDYEQYF. The DNA for the CDR3 is TGCGCCAGCAGAACTGATTACGAGCAGTACTTC. This rearrangement joins TRBV5-1 to TRBJ2-7, with D unresolved. V was trimmed by 5 bases and J by 4 bases, leaving 7 bases between them. Germline CDR1 reads SGHRS; CDR2 reads YFSETQ. This CDR3 spans 11 amino acids.